This T cell receptor beta chain was recovered during a study of CD8 T cells in Susac syndrome (dated by TCRdb to 2018 to 2020). As for the study more broadly: Repertoire sequencing was used to test whether CD8+ T cell activation and differentiation in Susac syndrome was antigen driven.

The germline V gene yields SGHDT for CDR1 and YYEEEE for CDR2. Spanning cysteine to phenylalanine, the CDR3 consists of 13 amino acids. Only the CDR3 part of the read is kept: 39 bases, read in frame from the first base. V was cut back by 4 bases and J by 4 bases, leaving a gap of 9 bases between them. This clonotype was observed a few times. Its specific antigen is unknown. Per-base qualities were not stored, and no clone one base away is much larger. Paper-wide results and their limitations: The number of individuals in the TCR sequencing and HLA analysis was acknowledged as relatively small.

RNA was extracted using the RNeasy kit, and about 0.45 to 1 ug of the RNA was reverse transcribed with random hexamers. The immunoSEQ multiplex PCR assay, which covers 54 Vbeta and 13 Jbeta segments, was used to amplify TCR beta CDR3 regions. Bias from PCR amplification was corrected by using a synthetic template baseline for primer optimization and for computational correction. In the paper's pipeline: Reads were annotated to V, D and J genes according to IMGT and were analyzed with immunoSEQ Analyzer, with only productive sequences retained. To calculate clonality, Shannon entropy was normalized by log2 of the number of productive unique sequences and then subtracted from one. For each patient and control, public and private clones were evaluated within the 100 most prevalent clones. Susac-specific clones were defined as absent from healthy and MS cohorts, 850 to 1,300 published viral clones and other ImmuneACCESS disease sequences. TCRdb applied fastp at Q25 and MiXCR to the public reads, then kept only in-frame beta chains. CDR3 protein duplicates are merged, each entry listing the most common genes and DNA. These V and J calls derive from TCRdb rather than the authors' analysis. Recorded for this sample are about 200,000 distinct CDR3 sequences; about 95% of them occurred a single time. The ten most abundant clones make up 0.093% of the sample.

Peripheral blood CD8+ and CD4+ T cells from healthy donors, Susac syndrome patients and multiple sclerosis patients were profiled using high-throughput TCR beta sequencing. Treatment-naive patients with stable or active relapsing-remitting disease fulfilling revised McDonald criteria were used as multiple sclerosis controls. Bulk CD8+ and CD4+ T cells were purified magnetically by negative isolation, whereas CD8+ TEMRA cells were enriched by FACS. Blood was drawn into EDTA tubes, processed within 24 hours, and PBMCs were isolated by density gradient centrifugation. PBMCs destined for TCR sequencing were cryopreserved in liquid nitrogen and later thawed in a 37 °C water bath. The sorted or isolated CD4+, CD8+ and CD8+ TEMRA cells had a purity of 90% or higher.

The chain joins TRBV5-6 to TRBJ2-1; TRBD1 could be the D gene, as 5 bases match. Sequencing was done on a sample of CD4+ T cells from PBMCs. This receptor was identified in a human donor with multiple sclerosis. The CDR3 sequence is CASSRDSYNEQFF. The DNA sequence follows: TGTGCCAGCAGCCGCGACAGTTACAATGAGCAGTTCTTC.